The 22 T cell receptor beta chains in this list originate from one sample, sequenced in a study of shared T cell receptors in the human thymus. Here immunoSEQ multiplex PCR was the method, and the copy in TCRdb shows in-frame clones only, minus some. The sample has under 850,000 clones; roughly 90% are singletons. The sample was also linked to a second study, of human thymus T cells.

The sample taken for sequencing was thymocytes. These receptors were collected from a boy under three years old with a congenital heart defect.

The gene calls are TRBV6-5 and TRBJ2-5; perhaps TRBD2 as D (7 bases). Germline CDR1 reads MNHEY; CDR2 reads SVGAGI. The CDR3 sequence is 15 residues long. The germline V and J ends were trimmed by 7 bases and 3 bases, with 18 bases remaining between them. CDR3 protein: CASTLRGGREETQYF. CDR3 coding DNA: TGTGCCAGCACCCTAAGGGGGGGCAGGGAAGAGACCCAGTACTTC.

The sample holds one count of this clone. As DNA, the CDR3 is TGTGCTAGTGGTTTGGGGGGGACTCACGGGGGAGAGACCCAGTACTTC. Translated, it gives CASGLGGTHGGETQYF. This rearrangement joins TRBV12-5 to TRBJ2-5; TRBD2 is a possible D gene (6 bases). The ends were cut back, 1 base at V and 4 bases at J, with 16 bases in the middle. This CDR3 contains 16 residues. Germline values: CDR1 LGHNT, CDR2 FRNRAP.

The chain links TRBV30 to TRBJ2-1; 10 bases fit TRBD2. The CDR3 has 17 amino acids. Germline V gene sequence: CDR1 GTSNPN, CDR2 SVGIG (reference sequence). The junction had 18 bases not matched to a gene; V was cut back by 4 bases and J by 9 bases. CDR3 protein: CAWTSGTSVYETGEQFF. In DNA form, the CDR3 reads TGTGCCTGGACCTCTGGGACTAGCGTTTATGAAACGGGTGAGCAGTTCTTC.

This sequence joins TRBV5-5 and TRBJ2-1; maybe TRBD1 (5 bases). Trimming shortened V by 2 bases and J by 10 bases, and 13 bases separated the two germline ends. Germline V gene sequence: CDR1 SGHKS, CDR2 YYEKEE (reference sequence). The CDR3 consists of 13 residues. The CDR3 spells CASSFTRVGEQFF. The CDR3 DNA reads as TGTGCCAGCAGCTTTACCAGGGTCGGGGAGCAGTTCTTC.

The gene calls are TRBV7-9 and TRBJ2-1; the match to TRBD2 covers 8 bases. The V gene end was trimmed by 5 bases and the J gene end by 5 bases; junction bases not matched to a gene: 11. Germline lookup yields CDR1 SEHNR and CDR2 FQNEAQ (reference sequence). This CDR3 is built from 16 residues. CDR3 nucleotides: TGTGCCAGCAGCCCCCGGGCTAGCGGGCCTCACAATGAGCAGTTCTTC. Translated: CASSPRASGPHNEQFF.

J is TRBJ2-5 and V is TRBV7-2; tentative D call: TRBD1 (6 bases). The last part of the DNA fits TRBJ2-7 better; the J call may be wrong. Looked up from germline, CDR1 is SGHTA and CDR2 is FQGNSA. The CDR3 spans 13 residues. The CDR3: CASSFRDTYEQYF. The DNA of the CDR3 is TGTGCCAGCAGCTTCCGGGACACTTACGAGCAGTACTTC.

The chain couples TRBV19 to TRBJ2-5, with 16 bases matching TRBD2. After removal of 5 bases from V and 7 bases from J, the junction contained 7 bases not matched to a gene. Germline values: CDR1 LNHDA, CDR2 SQIVND (reference sequence). The CDR3 has 16 amino acids. This CDR3 reads CASSPGLAGGHTTQYF. DNA for the CDR3: TGTGCCAGTAGTCCGGGACTAGCGGGAGGGCATACGACCCAGTACTTC.

The DNA for the CDR3 is TGTGCCAGCAGTCCAAGGACTAGCGGGGTTGATGGCACAGATACGCAGTATTTT. This codes for CASSPRTSGVDGTDTQYF. The V gene is TRBV28, the J gene TRBJ2-3; 12 nucleotides line up with TRBD2. The CDR3 length is 18 residues. The ends lost 5 bases at V and 1 base at J; junction bases unmatched: 10. The germline V gene has CDR1 MDHEN and CDR2 SYDVKM.

The genes are TRBV19 and TRBJ1-5; 12 bases agree with TRBD1. The length of the CDR3 is 20 residues. Per germline, CDR1 LNHDA and CDR2 SQIVND (reference sequence). V dropped 7 bases and J dropped 2; count of bases not matched to a gene: 18. DNA for the CDR3: TGTGCCAGTACAAGTGAAAGGCCGGGACAGGGGGCGCGGGGCAATCAGCCCCAGCATTTT. Translating it yields CASTSERPGQGARGNQPQHF.

This clone was picked up a small number of times. This sequence joins TRBV5-8 and TRBJ2-4; perhaps TRBD2 as D (5 bases). CDR1 and CDR2 from the germline V gene are SGHTS and YDEGEE. The CDR3 loop spans 17 amino acids. The V and J ends lost 2 bases and 0 bases respectively, with 15 bases between them. This CDR3 is CASSFARRWLAKNIQYF. Written as DNA, the CDR3 is TGTGCCAGCAGCTTCGCACGGAGGTGGTTAGCCAAAAACATTCAGTACTTC.

The chain couples TRBV5-4 to TRBJ2-5; 10 bases agree with TRBD2. V trimming: 3 bases; J trimming: 0 bases; junction bases outside the gene matches: 17. The CDR3 is 20 amino acids. Germline CDR1 is SGHNT and CDR2 is YYREEE (reference sequence). The CDR3 is CASSYLGPSGRALYQETQYF. CDR3 nucleotide sequence: TGTGCCAGCAGCTACCTCGGACCCAGCGGGAGGGCCCTCTACCAAGAGACCCAGTACTTC.

The rearrangement uses TRBV30 and TRBJ2-1; TRBD2 agrees at 12 bases. The junction had 18 bases not matched to a gene; V was cut back by 5 bases and J by 4 bases. The CDR3 has 19 residues. Germline V CDR1 and CDR2: GTSNPN, SVGIG (reference sequence). The CDR3 sequence is CAWGGETSGRSHAYNEQFF. The CDR3, as DNA: TGTGCCTGGGGGGGGGAGACTAGCGGGAGATCCCACGCGTACAATGAGCAGTTCTTC.

The chain is built from TRBV4-2 and TRBJ2-7; 13 bases align to TRBD2. Germline trimming cut 3 bases from V and 5 bases from J; bases unmatched to any gene: 13. The CDR3 sequence is 18 residues long. The germline V gene has CDR1 LGHNA and CDR2 YNFKEQ. CDR3 DNA sequence: TGTGCCAGCAGCCAGCCCAAACCGGGACTAGCGGGATATCACGAGCAGTACTTC. This encodes CASSQPKPGLAGYHEQYF.

CDR3 bases: TGTGCCAGCAGCTTACCGGATACGCAGTATTTT. Protein product: CASSLPDTQYF. The V and J genes are TRBV7-8 and TRBJ2-3; the D is unclear. The CDR3 loop spans 11 amino acids. Germline assignment: CDR1 SGHVS and CDR2 FQNEAQ. Trimming cost V 2 bases and J 6 bases, with 3 bases left between them.

This clone showed up just once. V usage is TRBV5-4 and J usage is TRBJ2-6; TRBD1 aligns across 7 bases. From germline, CDR1 is SGHNT and CDR2 YYREEE (reference sequence). The CDR3 has 19 residues. The J segment lost 1 base and the V segment lost 0 bases, leaving 10 bases of the junction unmatched. The CDR3 DNA is TGTGCCAGCAGCTTGGAGGCAGGGGGACATCTGTCTGGGGCCAACGTCCTGACTTTC. It specifies CASSLEAGGHLSGANVLTF.

The chain is built from TRBV9 and TRBJ2-1, with D possibly matching TRBD2 (6 bases). V dropped 2 bases and J dropped 0 bases, with 15 bases sitting between them. The V gene's germline CDR1 is SGDLS and CDR2 YYNGEE. This CDR3 comprises 17 residues. The CDR3 here is CASSVGVAVSSYNEQFF. The CDR3 nucleotides read TGTGCCAGCAGCGTGGGGGTAGCGGTTAGCTCCTACAATGAGCAGTTCTTC. Full variable domain (rest looked up from reference TRBV9 and TRBJ2-1): DSGVTQTPKHLITATGQRVTLRCSPRSGDLSVYWYQQSLDQGLQFLIQYYNGEERAKGNILERFSAQQFPDLHSELNLSSLELGDSALYFCASSVGVAVSSYNEQFFGPGTRLTVL.

The chain joins TRBV4-3 to TRBJ2-1; TRBD2 matches 13 bases. This CDR3 contains 18 residues. Germline values: CDR1 LGHNA, CDR2 YSLEER. The ends lost 0 bases at V and 9 bases at J; junction bases unmatched: 11. The CDR3 protein is CASSQERTSGREAGEQFF. CDR3 coding DNA: TGCGCCAGCAGCCAAGAGCGAACTAGCGGGAGGGAGGCCGGTGAGCAGTTCTTC.

The chain combines TRBV5-5 with TRBJ1-2, with 7 bases matching TRBD1. The CDR3 has 15 amino acids. Trimming at V came to 4 bases and at J to 1 base, leaving 7 bases not matched to a gene. Germline V lookup: CDR1 SGHKS, CDR2 YYEKEE (reference sequence). This CDR3 is CASSDRQGNNYGYTF. The CDR3 coding sequence is TGTGCCAGCAGCGATCGACAGGGTAATAACTATGGCTACACCTTC.

This clone came up a few times. The V call is TRBV7-9, the J call TRBJ1-2; maybe TRBD1 (6 bases). V was cut by 0 bases and J by 4 bases, with 12 bases left in between. Germline CDR1 SEHNR, CDR2 FQNEAQ (reference sequence). The CDR3 spans 15 residues. The CDR3 coding sequence is TGTGCCAGCAGCTTAGCGCTAAGGGGGACCTATGGCTACACCTTC. Translated, it gives CASSLALRGTYGYTF.

In DNA, the CDR3 is TGTGCCAGCAGTTTACAGGGGTGCGAGCAGTACTTC. It is translated as CASSLQGCEQYF. The chain joins TRBV28 to TRBJ2-7; TRBD1 might be the D (6 bases). Germline V gene sequence: CDR1 MDHEN, CDR2 SYDVKM. The CDR3 runs to 12 residues. Trimming removed 2 bases from V and 6 bases from J, with 8 bases in between.

The chain recombines TRBV27 with TRBJ1-4; D possibly corresponds to TRBD1 (6 bases). V gave up 6 bases and J gave up 2 bases, with 16 bases separating them. CDR1 and CDR2 (germline): MNHEY, SMNVEV (reference sequence). The CDR3 runs 16 residues. CDR3 in amino acids: CASRSTGGRTNEKLFF. The CDR3 DNA follows: TGTGCCAGCAGATCAACCGGGGGGCGGACTAATGAAAAACTGTTTTTT. The full variable domain, its missing parts supplied by reference TRBV27 and TRBJ1-4, is EAQVTQNPRYLITVTGKKLTVTCSQNMNHEYMSWYRQDPGLGLRQIYYSMNVEVTDKGDVPEGYKVSRKEKRNFPLILESPSPNQTSLYFCASRSTGGRTNEKLFFGSGTQLSVL.

This clone was observed once. V and J are TRBV7-7 and TRBJ2-1, with 9 bases lining up with TRBD2. J lost 8 bases, V lost 5 bases, and 13 bases had no gene match. Germline CDR1 and CDR2: SSHAT and FNYEAQ (reference sequence). The length of the CDR3 is 16 residues. The CDR3 region has the DNA TGTGCCAGCAGCGTCAATAGCGGGAGCACCCTGGATGAGCAGTTCTTC. Translated, it gives CASSVNSGSTLDEQFF.